These T cell receptor beta chains were read from a single sample in a study of shared clonotypes between healthy human individuals. Measured with immunoSEQ multiplex PCR; TCRdb has only the in-frame clones, and not every one. The data hold roughly 1,000,000 clones, with about 80% observed a single time. Sequenced material: memory CD4+ T cells from PBMCs. The receptor source for this set is a man between 18 and 35 years old in good health. Some clones in this sample may be carry-over from other donors' samples. The CDR3 runs from the conserved cysteine through the conserved F or W. Fields, in order: CDR3 length, V gene, CDR3 protein.

16,TRBV5-1,CASSLNGSPMTTEAFF
15,TRBV29-1,CSAFPLDRANTEAFF
16,TRBV2,CASRGGQGIANYGYTF
14,TRBV4-2,CASSQEKVLGEQYF
19,TRBV19,CASSISPLGQGRPLYGYTF
11,TRBV2,CASSPRTRGTF
15,TRBV6-5,CASSYGQALSYEQYF
16,TRBV9,CASSVGQGTVAGELFF
15,TRBV7-9,CASSLAAGAVTEAFF
14,TRBV10-3,CAISEPMAQETQYF